Below, 18 T cell receptor beta chains from the same sample are listed, as sequenced in a study of cytomegalovirus exposure and HLA in healthy donors. The PCR employed 60 Vbeta primers together with 13 Jbeta primers. The assay was immunoSEQ multiplex PCR, and TCRdb's table has in-frame clones only and misses some. The sample contains about 160,000 clones, about four fifths of which appear only once. Input material: PBMCs. Receptor source: a young woman in good health and CMV-seropositive.

The chain links TRBV10-3 to TRBJ1-1; possible D gene TRBD1, 5 bases. This CDR3 is 14 amino acids long. Trimming shortened V by 2 bases and J by 3 bases, and 10 bases separated the two germline ends. CDR1 and CDR2 from the germline V gene are ENHRY and SYGVKD. The CDR3 sequence: CAISEGRGYTEAFF. Here the CDR3 DNA reads TGTGCCATCAGTGAGGGGAGGGGTTACACTGAAGCTTTCTTT.

This chain uses TRBV7-2 with TRBJ2-1, with D possibly TRBD1 on 6 matching bases. V was cut by 6 bases and J by 2 bases, with 14 bases left in between. The CDR3 spans 15 residues. Germline V gene lookup returns CDR1 SGHTA and CDR2 FQGNSA. The CDR3 is CASRTGAHPYNEQFF. The CDR3, as DNA: TGTGCCAGCAGGACAGGCGCCCACCCCTACAATGAGCAGTTCTTC.

The chain's CDR3 is CASSFRQGVDTQYF. The CDR3 DNA sequence: TGTGCCAGCAGCTTTAGACAGGGGGTAGATACGCAGTATTTT. V usage is TRBV7-3 and J usage is TRBJ2-3, with TRBD1 identical over 9 bases. Looked up from germline, CDR1 is SGHTA and CDR2 is FQGTGA. The CDR3 spans 14 residues. The J segment lost 5 bases and the V segment lost 3 bases, leaving 3 bases of the junction unmatched. The whole variable domain, remainder taken from reference TRBV7-3 and TRBJ2-3, is GAGVSQTPSNKVTEKGKYVELRCDPISGHTALYWYRQSLGQGPEFLIYFQGTGAADDSGLPNDRFFAVRPEGSVSTLKIQRTERGDSAVYLCASSFRQGVDTQYFGPGTRLTVL.

The chain is built from TRBV4-3 and TRBJ1-6; D ambiguous. Germline lookup yields CDR1 LGHNA and CDR2 YSLEER. The CDR3 is 13 residues long. V lost 1 base, J lost 8 bases, and 6 bases lay in between. The CDR3 DNA reads TGCGCCAGCAGCCAAGGAACGGATTCACCCCTCCACTTT. This encodes CASSQGTDSPLHF.

This chain uses TRBV18 with TRBJ2-1; D ambiguous. This CDR3 comprises 14 residues. V was pared by 3 bases and J by 7 bases, with 13 bases between. Germline V gene lookup returns CDR1 KGHSH and CDR2 LQKENI. The CDR3 DNA reads as TGTGCCAGCTCACCCCCGAGTTCCGGGAATGAGCAGTTCTTC. It yields the protein CASSPPSSGNEQFF.

This sequence joins TRBV6-6 and TRBJ2-2; 7 nucleotides align to TRBD1. This CDR3 region has 14 residues. Germline V CDR1 and CDR2: MNHNY, SVGAGI (reference sequence). V gave up 6 bases and J gave up 8 bases; unmatched junction bases: 9. CDR3 amino acids: CASSYPLGQGELFF. DNA for the CDR3: TGTGCCAGCAGCTATCCGCTGGGACAGGGGGAGCTGTTTTTT.

The chain carries TRBV30 and TRBJ1-4; TRBD1 matches 7 bases. CDR3 length equals 15 residues. Germline loops: CDR1 GTSNPN, CDR2 SVGIG (reference sequence). V trimming: 0 bases; J trimming: 8 bases; junction bases outside the gene matches: 9. CDR3 in DNA: TGTGCCTGGAGTGTTAAGGAGGGGGCCTGGGAAAAACTGTTTTTT. This gives the protein CAWSVKEGAWEKLFF. Full variable domain (remainder filled in from reference TRBV30 and TRBJ1-4): SQTIHQWPATLVQPVGSPLSLECTVEGTSNPNLYWYRQAAGRGLQLLFYSVGIGQISSEVPQNLSASRPQDRQFILSSKKLLLSDSGFYLCAWSVKEGAWEKLFFGSGTQLSVL.

In its sample, this clone was seen a few times. The chain joins TRBV27 to TRBJ2-2; 15 nucleotides line up with TRBD2. After removal of 5 bases from V and 4 bases from J, the junction contained 8 bases not matched to a gene. In germline, CDR1 is MNHEY, CDR2 SMNVEV (reference sequence). CDR3 length: 18 amino acids. This CDR3 is CASSLAGTSGGFTGELFF. Written as DNA, the CDR3 is TGTGCCAGCAGTCTCGCCGGGACTAGCGGGGGGTTCACCGGGGAGCTGTTTTTT.

The chain couples TRBV18 to TRBJ2-5; D gene unclear. The CDR3 contains 12 residues. Trimming pared 6 bases from V and 4 bases from J, leaving 9 bases between. The germline CDR1 and CDR2 sequences are KGHSH and LQKENI. The CDR3 loop is CASSRVGETQYF. CDR3 sequence (DNA): TGTGCCAGCTCCCGAGTTGGAGAGACCCAGTACTTC.

The chain couples TRBV25-1 to TRBJ1-6; D remains ambiguous. V lost 4 bases, J lost 8 bases, and 12 bases lay in between. This CDR3 spans 14 amino acids. Per germline, CDR1 MGHDK and CDR2 SYGVNS. CDR3 protein: CASSVTGNDSPLHF. Written as DNA, the CDR3 is TGTGCCAGCAGTGTAACGGGGAACGATTCACCCCTCCACTTT.

V is TRBV7-6 and J is TRBJ2-7, with 10 bases aligning to TRBD1. Germline-derived CDR1 and CDR2 are SGHVS and FNYEAQ. The CDR3 length is 14 residues. V was clipped by 5 bases and J by 7 bases; unmatched bases: 8. CDR3 in amino acids: CASSPRQGAWEQYF. DNA of the CDR3: TGTGCCAGCAGCCCTCGACAGGGGGCGTGGGAGCAGTACTTC.

As for this clone: At one end the junction does not follow the germline gene, possibly because of a read error. V and J are TRBV6-5 and TRBJ2-2, with 8 bases fitting TRBD2. Germline V CDR1 and CDR2: MNHEY, SVGAGI. The CDR3 is 14 amino acids. CDR3 sequence (DNA): TGTGCCAGCGGGCAAAGGGGGACCGGGGGGGTGCTGTTTTTT. This codes for CASGQRGTGGVLFF.

The chain carries TRBV7-2 and TRBJ2-7; 9 bases line up with TRBD1. The CDR3 contains 14 residues. Trimming took 5 bases from V and 4 from J; bases not matched to a gene: 6. Germline CDR1 is SGHTA and CDR2 is FQGNSA. CDR3 sequence (DNA): TGTGCCAGCAGCACCGACAGGGGGGCGTACGAGCAGTACTTC. It is translated as CASSTDRGAYEQYF.

The chain recombines TRBV6-6 with TRBJ1-1; 7 positions match TRBD1. V shed 7 bases, J shed 3 bases, and the junction held 5 bases outside the gene matches. Per germline, CDR1 MNHNY and CDR2 SVGAGI (reference sequence). CDR3 length: 13 residues. The CDR3 DNA is TGTGCCAGCATCCCTCAGGGGGACACTGAAGCTTTCTTT. Translation: CASIPQGDTEAFF.

This clone occurred a few times. The V and J genes are TRBV5-4 and TRBJ2-7; the match to TRBD2 covers 7 bases. Germline V gene sequence: CDR1 SGHNT, CDR2 YYREEE (reference sequence). This CDR3 region has 14 residues. The ends lost 3 bases at V and 4 bases at J; junction bases unmatched: 7. The CDR3 DNA sequence: TGTGCCAGCAGCTCCGGACTAGTTAGGTACGAGCAGTACTTC. Translated, it gives CASSSGLVRYEQYF.

A few counts support this clone. The chain combines TRBV18 with TRBJ1-2; a possible D gene is TRBD1 (5 bases). Germline-derived CDR1 and CDR2 are KGHSH and LQKENI. V shed 6 bases and J shed 4 bases, with 21 bases lying between them. CDR3 length: 16 amino acids. Here the CDR3 DNA reads TGTGCCAGCTCTCAGTCCCTAGTTCCCGGGGGCTATGGCTACACCTTC. It translates to CASSQSLVPGGYGYTF.

This chain links TRBV10-2 with TRBJ1-1; D is perhaps TRBD1 (6 bases). The CDR3 spans 17 residues. Per the germline V gene, CDR1 is WSHSY and CDR2 is SAAADI. Trimming took 0 bases from V and 1 from J, leaving 15 bases between them. The CDR3 DNA follows: TGCGCCAGCAGTGAGTCAATTTACGGACAGAGGAACACTGAAGCTTTCTTT. It is translated as CASSESIYGQRNTEAFF.

The J gene is TRBJ1-1, the V gene TRBV28, with no clear D. Germline values: CDR1 MDHEN, CDR2 SYDVKM. V was cut by 5 bases and J by 0 bases, with 10 bases left in between. There are 14 residues in the CDR3. CDR3 DNA: TGTGCCAGCAGTGTCAGTGTAATGAACACTGAAGCTTTCTTT. It is translated as CASSVSVMNTEAFF.